The present TCR beta chain was sequenced within a study of cytomegalovirus exposure and HLA in healthy donors. Study observations and caveats: According to a subsequent analysis, TCR clusters from the first cohort were inclined to appear together in the 90 to 150 validation repertoires. Some TCR beta chains (about 170 of them) were listed as cytomegalovirus-associated.

The CDR3 runs to 16 residues. The germline gives CDR1 SGHTA, CDR2 FQGNSA. Trimming took off 1 base at V and 4 bases at J, with 17 bases between the two ends. As to this clone: No antigen is known for it.

Clones were sequenced by immunoSEQ multiplex PCR, and TCRdb holds only the in-frame ones, with some missing. The sample records tens of thousands of clones, 90% to 95% being singletons. The gene calls are TRBV7-2 and TRBJ2-7, with D perhaps matching TRBD2 (6 bases). The receptor was derived from a man aged 18 to 29 in good health and CMV-seropositive. Sequencing was done on a sample of PBMCs. This CDR3 is CASSLDRTGVGYEQYF. As DNA, the CDR3 is TGTGCCAGCAGCTTAGATCGCACGGGAGTCGGATACGAGCAGTACTTC.